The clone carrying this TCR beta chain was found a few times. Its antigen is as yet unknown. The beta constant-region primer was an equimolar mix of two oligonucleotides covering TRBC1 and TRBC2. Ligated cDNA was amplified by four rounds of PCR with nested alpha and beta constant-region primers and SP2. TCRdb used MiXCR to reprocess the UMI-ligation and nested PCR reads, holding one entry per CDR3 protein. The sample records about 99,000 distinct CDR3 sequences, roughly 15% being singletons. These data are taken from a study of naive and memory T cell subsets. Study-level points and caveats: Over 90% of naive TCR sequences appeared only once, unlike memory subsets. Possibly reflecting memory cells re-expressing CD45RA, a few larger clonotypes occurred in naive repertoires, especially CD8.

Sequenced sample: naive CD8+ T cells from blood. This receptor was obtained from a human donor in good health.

The CDR3 here is CASSYIAPGEQYF. In DNA, the CDR3 is TGTGCCAGCAGTTATATCGCCCCGGGGGAGCAGTACTTC. The V and J genes are TRBV6-2 or TRBV6-3 and TRBJ2-7, with D perhaps matching TRBD2 (5 bases). The CDR3 consists of 13 residues. Germline V gene data show CDR1 as MNHEY and CDR2 as SVGEGT. Trimming left V 3 bases short and J 7 bases short, with 13 bases between.